The entry below gives a single T cell receptor beta chain sequence along with its context. Antigen unknown. This entry is derived from a study of lymphopenia after photon versus proton radiotherapy. The assay was immunoSEQ multiplex PCR, and TCRdb's table has in-frame clones only and misses some. The repertoire holds around 70,000 clones, under 95% seen once, with over 2% in the top ten. Study findings and constraints: Photon-treated patients lost naive T cells and TCR diversity; proton-treated stayed stable. Survival link was tested only in deceased patients; proton benefit remains a possibility. After the lymphocyte nadir, photon-treated repertoires showed oligoclonal expansion, especially of CD8+ Temra cells.

CDR1 MNHEY and CDR2 SMNVEV come from the germline V gene (reference sequence). The CDR3 has 16 residues. Losses at the gene ends were 8 bases for V and 3 bases for J; bases not matched to a gene: 12. The J gene is TRBJ2-2, the V gene TRBV27; 7 nucleotides match TRBD2. This TCR came from a woman between 40 and 55 years old with cholangiocarcinoma. Material: peripheral blood, obtained from a patient treated with photon-based radiotherapy. The CDR3 DNA reads TGTGCCAGCGGAATACTAGCGCCTGGGGACACCGGGGAGCTGTTTTTT. Its protein is CASGILAPGDTGELFF.